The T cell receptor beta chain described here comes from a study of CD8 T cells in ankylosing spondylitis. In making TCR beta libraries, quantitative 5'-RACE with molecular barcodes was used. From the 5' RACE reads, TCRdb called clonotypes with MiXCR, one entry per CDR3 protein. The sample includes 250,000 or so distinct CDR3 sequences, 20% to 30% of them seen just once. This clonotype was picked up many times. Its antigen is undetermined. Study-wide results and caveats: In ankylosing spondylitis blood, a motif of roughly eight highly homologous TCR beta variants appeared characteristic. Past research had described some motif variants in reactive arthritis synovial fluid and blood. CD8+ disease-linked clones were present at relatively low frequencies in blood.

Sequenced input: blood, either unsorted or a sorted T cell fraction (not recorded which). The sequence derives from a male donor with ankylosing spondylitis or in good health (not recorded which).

CDR3 nucleotides: TGCAGTGCTAGTCGGGACAACCAAGAGACCCAGTACTTC. This gives the protein CSASRDNQETQYF. This sequence joins TRBV20-1 and TRBJ2-5, with D possibly matching TRBD1 (6 bases). Looked up from germline, CDR1 is DFQATT and CDR2 is SNEGSKA (reference sequence). Trimming cost V 3 bases and J 0 bases, with 8 bases left between them. The CDR3 consists of 13 residues.